Listed below are T cell receptor beta chains from one sample, sequenced in a study of PD-1 blockade in classical Hodgkin lymphoma. Measured with immunoSEQ multiplex PCR; TCRdb has only the in-frame clones, and not every one. Of 75,000 to 100,000 clones detected, approximately 94% appear once; the ten largest clones hold approximately 2%. The sequencing here drew on peripheral blood mononuclear cells (PBMCs), taken before the fourth cycle of nivolumab. These receptors originate from a human donor with classical Hodgkin lymphoma. Each CDR3 is given with its conserved first and last residue. Each record gives: D gene, J gene, clone size, V gene, CDR3 DNA, CDR3 protein. The D gene is left open where the match is weak. Clone size is stated in some rows and not others, as once, few, many or a class when expanded.

-	TRBJ2-1	-	TRBV9	TGTGCCAGCAGCGAACAGGGAGACAATGAGCAGTTCTTC	CASSEQGDNEQFF
-	TRBJ1-2	-	TRBV27	TGTGCCAGCAGTTCGTTACCCCGCGGCCGGGGTGGGTATGGCTACACCTTC	CASSSLPRGRGGYGYTF
TRBD2	TRBJ2-2	-	TRBV10-3	TGTGCCATCAAAACCGGGACTACCAACACCGGGGAGCTGTTTTTT	CAIKTGTTNTGELFF
-	TRBJ1-2	-	TRBV6-1	TGTGCCAGCAGTGAAGTTAGGTCGCGTTATGGCTACACCTTC	CASSEVRSRYGYTF
-	TRBJ2-7	-	TRBV19	TGTGCCAGTAGTGGACAGATGAGCTACGAGCAGTACTTC	CASSGQMSYEQYF
-	TRBJ1-5	once	TRBV27	TGTGCCAGCAGTTTAAGCCGTAGCAATCAGCCCCAGCATTTT	CASSLSRSNQPQHF
-	TRBJ2-2	-	TRBV25-1	TGTGCCAGCACTTCCCCTTATCGCGGGGAGCTGTTTTTT	CASTSPYRGELFF
-	TRBJ1-3	-	TRBV2	TGTGCCAGCAGTGAAGCGACCCACAACTCTGGAAACACCATATATTTT	CASSEATHNSGNTIYF
-	TRBJ1-1	-	TRBV4-1	TGCGCCAGCAGCCAAGATGACCCACGGCGCACTGAAGCTTTCTTT	CASSQDDPRRTEAFF
-	TRBJ1-4	once	TRBV30	TGTGCCTGGAGTACAGGGTTCCGGGAAAAACTGTTTTTT	CAWSTGFREKLFF
-	TRBJ1-1	-	TRBV6-5	TGTGCCGCCGCTACAGAGATGAACACTGAAGCTTTCTTT	CAAATEMNTEAFF
-	TRBJ1-1	-	TRBV28	TGTGCCAGCAGTGAACGTTCTGCCGAAGCTTTCTTT	CASSERSAEAFF
-	TRBJ2-7	-	TRBV2	TGTGCCAGCTCCGCTCGCGGGACAGTGTTCGACGAGCAGTACTTC	CASSARGTVFDEQYF
-	TRBJ1-2	once	TRBV28	TGTGCCAGCAGTTTGCTTTGGCAGGGCGAGGGTGGCTACACCTTC	CASSLLWQGEGGYTF
TRBD1	TRBJ2-7	-	TRBV27	TGTGCCAGCAGTTTGGGACAGGGAGCCTACGAGCAGTACTTC	CASSLGQGAYEQYF
-	TRBJ1-5	-	TRBV7-8	TGTGCCAGCAGCTTAGGGCTAACAGGGAGTCATAGCAATCAGCCCCAGCATTTT	CASSLGLTGSHSNQPQHF
-	TRBJ2-1	-	TRBV30	TGTGCCTGGGCAATAGATTCCTACAATGAGCAGTTCTTC	CAWAIDSYNEQFF
TRBD2	TRBJ2-3	once	TRBV5-1	TGCGCCAGCTTGCCTAGCGGGAGTAGGGGAGATACGCAGTATTTT	CASLPSGSRGDTQYF
-	TRBJ2-7	-	TRBV14	TGTGCCAGCAGCCATTCGGGTAAGCCGCCCTACGAGCAGTACTTC	CASSHSGKPPYEQYF
-	TRBJ1-2	-	TRBV20-1	TGCAGTGCCGTCTTAGCTGGCGGCTACACCTTC	CSAVLAGGYTF
TRBD1	TRBJ2-6	-	TRBV18	TGTGCCAGCTCACCGGCCCCCGGGACAGGGGGCTTTCGGGCCAACGTCCTGACTTTC	CASSPAPGTGGFRANVLTF
-	TRBJ1-1	once	TRBV5-1	TGCGCCAGCAGCTGGCGGGGGGGTAGCATCACTGAAGCTTTCTTT	CASSWRGGSITEAFF
-	TRBJ2-4	-	TRBV7-9	TGTGCCAGCAGCCCACAAAACATTCAGTACTTC	CASSPQNIQYF
TRBD1	TRBJ1-6	once	TRBV10-2	TGCGCCAGCAGTGCGGGACAGGGGGTCGGGTCACCCCTCCACTTT	CASSAGQGVGSPLHF
-	TRBJ1-1	-	TRBV11-1	TGTGCCAGCAGCCTTCGTCAGAACACTGAAGCTTTCTTT	CASSLRQNTEAFF
-	TRBJ1-5	-	TRBV5-1	TGCGCCAGCAGCTTTCGAGGGGGTCAGCCCCAGCATTTT	CASSFRGGQPQHF
-	TRBJ1-1	-	TRBV7-2	TGTGCCAGCAGCTTAGAGTGGGGAATGGGTGACACTGAAGCTTTCTTT	CASSLEWGMGDTEAFF
-	TRBJ1-5	-	TRBV10-2	TGCGCCAGCACCCCACGGACATATAGCAATCAGCCCCAGCATTTT	CASTPRTYSNQPQHF
TRBD1	TRBJ1-1	-	TRBV18	TGTGCCAGCTCACCCCTTCCTGGATTTGACAGGGGAAGATCGAACACTGAAGCTTTCTTT	CASSPLPGFDRGRSNTEAFF
-	TRBJ2-7	-	TRBV25-1	TGTGCCAGCAGTGAAGCCGGTCAGGTCTCCTACGAGCAGTACTTC	CASSEAGQVSYEQYF
-	TRBJ1-2	-	TRBV7-2	TGTGCCAGCAGCCCCGACCTGGGTGGCTACACCTTC	CASSPDLGGYTF
-	TRBJ1-2	-	TRBV4-1	TGCGCCAGCAGCCAAGGGGAGGGGCCCATCTATGGCTACACCTTC	CASSQGEGPIYGYTF
TRBD2	TRBJ2-3	-	TRBV5-4	TGTGCCAGCAGCCGCCCGGGACTAGCGGGAGTGAACCCCACAGATACGCAGTATTTT	CASSRPGLAGVNPTDTQYF
-	TRBJ1-2	-	TRBV5-4	TGTGCCAGCAGCTTCTGGCAGAGCTATGGCTACACCTTC	CASSFWQSYGYTF
-	TRBJ1-1	few	TRBV19	TGTGCCAGTAGTCCCCCGACCCTCATGAACACTGAAGCTTTCTTT	CASSPPTLMNTEAFF
-	TRBJ2-2	-	TRBV9	TGTGCCAGCAGCGTAATAGGCCAAGGAGGGGAGCTGTTTTTT	CASSVIGQGGELFF
TRBD1	TRBJ1-2	-	TRBV5-6	TGTGCCAGCAGCAGGACAGGAGGGGTTAGCGGCTACACCTTC	CASSRTGGVSGYTF
-	TRBJ2-7	once	TRBV10-2	TGCGCCAGCAGTGAGTCTAGAAACGAGCAGTACTTC	CASSESRNEQYF
TRBD1	TRBJ2-7	-	TRBV28	TGTGCCACCTGGACAGGCGCCTACGAGCAGTACTTC	CATWTGAYEQYF
-	TRBJ2-3	-	TRBV5-1	TGCGCCAGCAGCTTGGGTATCCGGACAGATACGCAGTATTTT	CASSLGIRTDTQYF
-	TRBJ1-1	-	TRBV29-1	TGCAGCGTTGGGCCCGGGGGGGCGAACACTGAAGCTTTCTTT	CSVGPGGANTEAFF
TRBD2	TRBJ2-3	-	TRBV27	TGTGCCAGCAGCCCCTGGGGGTCTAGCGGAATCACAGATACGCAGTATTTT	CASSPWGSSGITDTQYF
-	TRBJ1-2	-	TRBV5-1	TGCGCCAGCGCCCAACAGGCCAATAACTATGGCTACACCTTC	CASAQQANNYGYTF
TRBD1	TRBJ2-1	once	TRBV5-1	TGCGCCAGCAGCCCTGCGGACAGGGGAGGGAATGAGCAGTTCTTC	CASSPADRGGNEQFF
-	TRBJ2-2	-	TRBV4-1	TGCGCCAGCAGCCAGGGGCCTTTGAGGGAGTATTTACCCGGGGAGCTGTTTTTT	CASSQGPLREYLPGELFF
-	TRBJ1-1	-	TRBV28	TGTGCCAGCAGTTTTTTTTCGAGGGGTACTGAAGCTTTCTTT	CASSFFSRGTEAFF
-	TRBJ1-4	-	TRBV5-4	TGTGCCAGCAGCACCCGTACAGGGAGGGGCGATGAAAAACTGTTTTTT	CASSTRTGRGDEKLFF
TRBD2	TRBJ2-1	-	TRBV10-3	TGTGCCATCAGTGGGCTGTCGGGAGTGGGAGGGAATGAGCAGTTCTTC	CAISGLSGVGGNEQFF
-	TRBJ2-3	-	TRBV19	TGTGCCAGTAGTATAGGGGATACGCAGTATTTT	CASSIGDTQYF
-	TRBJ2-1	-	TRBV10-1	TGCGCCAGCAGCGAAGGGGGTTTTAGCGGGCCAAGAAGAGGGCAGTTCTTC	CASSEGGFSGPRRGQFF
-	TRBJ1-2	-	TRBV4-2	TGTGCCAGCAGCCAAGATCGGGCGATAGGGGCTAACTATGGCTACACCTTC	CASSQDRAIGANYGYTF